The source of this TCR beta chain is a study of human T cells and chemical hapten exposure. Study at large: Upper-back patches of 0.01% DPC were read at 6 days.

This CDR3 has 16 amino acids. Trimming removed 0 bases at V and 1 base at J, with 12 bases between. Germline CDR1 SGDLS, CDR2 YYNGEE. As to time point: pre-sensitization, week 0. Treatment denoted: therapeutic diphenylcyclopropenone sensitization with weekly scalp DPC. TCRdb called the RACE reads again in MiXCR, with one record for every CDR3 protein. Of over 300,000 distinct CDR3 sequences in the sample, approximately 5.1% were seen once. This clonotype occurred a few times. This chain uses TRBV9 with TRBJ2-3; the D gene is possibly TRBD2 (6 bases). The sequenced sample was whole blood, obtained in connection with sensitization to the hapten diphenylcyclopropenone (DPC). The TCR sequence derives from a woman in her fifties or sixties with alopecia areata. Some clones in this sample may be carry-over from other donors' samples. The CDR3 bases are TGTGCCAGCAGCGTAGAGGTGGGACTTGGCACAGATACGCAGTATTTT. This encodes CASSVEVGLGTDTQYF.